The present T cell receptor (beta chain) was sequenced within a study of blood T cell repertoires in COVID-19. In the study overall: COVID-19 samples collected from the United States, Italy and Spain covered acute and convalescent phases. T cells, B-cell-depleted T cells, or PBMCs supplied cDNA or gDNA.

Seattle-derived patients entered the study during active infection and were followed longitudinally. Germline V lookup: CDR1 SNHLY, CDR2 FYNNEI. The CDR3 is 14 amino acids. V lost 6 bases and J lost 4; bases outside the gene matches: 8. Per the original methods: Using reference gene primer amplification, nucleated cell counts were estimated. Clones were sequenced by immunoSEQ multiplex PCR, and TCRdb holds only the in-frame ones, with some missing. V and J calls and clone size come straight from that table; D and trimming were deduced from the DNA. The sample includes roughly 150,000 clones, around 81% of them seen just once.

The V gene is TRBV2, the J gene TRBJ2-7; 8 nucleotides align to TRBD1. The clonotype originates from an elderly woman with COVID-19, enrolled during active disease. The sequencing input was peripheral blood. The CDR3 spells CASSDRGKGYEQYF. The CDR3 DNA is TGTGCCAGCAGCGACAGGGGTAAGGGGTACGAGCAGTACTTC.